The 32 T cell receptor beta chains below were found in one sample sequenced in a study of spatial heterogeneity in lung cancer. TCRdb processed the 5' RACE reads anew with MiXCR; each CDR3 protein has one entry. Of around 120,000 distinct CDR3 sequences listed, less than 15% are singletons. Sample time point: blood at routine non-recurrence follow-up after resection. Tumor, nontumor lung or frozen PBMC supplied whole RNA that was sequenced unsorted. The sequencing here drew on PBMCs, taken at follow-up. The source of these receptors is a male donor with early-stage non-small cell lung cancer.

This clonotype appeared many times. The chain has TRBV12-3 or TRBV12-4 and TRBJ2-1; 15 bases match TRBD2. Trimming took 4 bases from V and 5 from J; bases not matched to a gene: 6. CDR3 length: 17 amino acids. CDR3 DNA: TGTGCCAGCAGTTATCGGACTAGCGGGGGGGCTAACAATGAGCAGTTCTTC. This translates into CASSYRTSGGANNEQFF.

This clonotype was counted at least ten times. The chain has TRBV13 and TRBJ1-2; 8 bases fit TRBD1. This CDR3 comprises 15 residues. Germline CDR1 and CDR2: PRHDT and FYEKMQ (reference sequence). With 4 bases clipped from V and 4 bases from J, the junction kept 8 bases outside the gene matches. This CDR3 is CASSYGTGGRYGYTF. In DNA, the CDR3 is TGTGCCAGCAGCTATGGTACAGGGGGACGCTATGGCTACACCTTC.

In its sample, this clonotype was seen many times. V gene TRBV7-9 combines with J gene TRBJ2-3, with D perhaps TRBD1 (6 bases). The germline gives CDR1 SEHNR, CDR2 FQNEAQ (reference sequence). Trimming took off 1 base at V and 3 bases at J, with 20 bases between the two ends. CDR3 size: 18 residues. The CDR3 loop is CASSLVYRAPPATDTQYF. CDR3 in DNA: TGTGCCAGCAGCTTAGTTTACAGGGCTCCCCCCGCGACAGATACGCAGTATTTT.

This clonotype has just a few counts. The V call is TRBV5-4, the J call TRBJ2-1, with D hard to call. The ends were cut back, 1 base at V and 4 bases at J, with 18 bases in the middle. This CDR3 has 17 amino acids. Germline V gene sequence: CDR1 SGHNT, CDR2 YYREEE (reference sequence). The CDR3 loop reads CASSLWAGTSLYNEQFF. CDR3 bases: TGTGCCAGCAGCTTGTGGGCAGGAACCAGCCTTTACAATGAGCAGTTCTTC. The entire variable domain, with the rest obtained from reference TRBV5-4 and TRBJ2-1, is as follows: ETGVTQSPTHLIKTRGQQVTLRCSSQSGHNTVSWYQQALGQGPQFIFQYYREEENGRGNFPPRFSGLQFPNYSSELNVNALELDDSALYLCASSLWAGTSLYNEQFFGPGTRLTVL.

This clonotype was observed a handful of times. The CDR3 is CASSLRTGGYGYTF. DNA for the CDR3: TGCGCCAGCAGCTTGAGGACAGGTGGCTATGGCTACACCTTC. V usage is TRBV5-1 and J usage is TRBJ1-2; TRBD1 matches 7 bases. This CDR3 spans 14 amino acids. The ends lost 1 base at V and 4 bases at J; junction bases unmatched: 4. Germline V CDR1 and CDR2: SGHRS, YFSETQ.

This clonotype was seen only a few times. The chain recombines TRBV20-1 with TRBJ2-7, with TRBD2 matching over 8 bases. J lost 3 bases, V lost 6 bases, and 7 bases had no gene match. CDR1 and CDR2 (germline): DFQATT, SNEGSKA (reference sequence). The CDR3 runs to 13 residues. The chain's CDR3 is CSAPSGGYYEQYF. The DNA for the CDR3 is TGCAGTGCCCCCAGCGGGGGCTACTACGAGCAGTACTTC.

The chain employs TRBV3-1 and TRBJ2-5, with TRBD2 matching 7 bases. This CDR3 comprises 17 residues. Trimming cost V 2 bases and J 3 bases; bases outside gene matches: 12. Per the germline V gene, CDR1 is LGHDT and CDR2 is YNNKEL (reference sequence). CDR3 sequence (DNA): TGTGCCAGCAGCCAATCGGAGCAGCGGGGCTCGAAAGAGACCCAGTACTTC. Translating gives CASSQSEQRGSKETQYF.

In its sample, this clonotype was seen a few times. The chain is built from TRBV5-1 and TRBJ1-2, with a possible D match to TRBD1 (5 bases). The germline gives CDR1 SGHRS, CDR2 YFSETQ. The V gene lost 0 bases and the J gene lost 7 bases, with 16 bases spanning the gap. This CDR3 has 15 amino acids. The CDR3 loop is CASSLDPGLESGYTF. The CDR3 DNA reads TGCGCCAGCAGCTTGGATCCGGGACTGGAAAGTGGCTACACCTTC.

This clonotype has more than one count but fewer than ten. The rearrangement uses TRBV14 and TRBJ2-7, with D perhaps matching TRBD1 (5 bases). The V end was cut by 7 bases, the J end by 6 bases, with 22 bases between. This CDR3 is 15 amino acids long. Germline V gene sequence: CDR1 SGHDN, CDR2 FVKESK. CDR3 bases: TGTGCCAGCACCCTCCCGGTGGACACGACGCCCGAGCAGTACTTC. It is translated as CASTLPVDTTPEQYF.

This rearrangement joins TRBV7-2 to TRBJ1-2; D is ambiguous. The germline CDR1 and CDR2 sequences are SGHTA and FQGNSA. V gave up 0 bases and J gave up 2 bases, with 13 bases separating them. The CDR3 totals 16 residues. The CDR3 DNA is TGTGCCAGCAGCTTAGCGCGGAACCTCGTAAACTATGGCTACACCTTC. Translating gives CASSLARNLVNYGYTF.

The V call is TRBV11-2, the J call TRBJ2-5; D tentatively fits TRBD1 or TRBD2 (5 bases each). Germline lookup yields CDR1 SGHAT and CDR2 FQNNGV. The CDR3 sequence is 14 residues long. Trimming took off 6 bases at V and 5 bases at J, with 16 bases between the two ends. The CDR3 DNA reads TGTGCCAGCAGGACGGGACGTTCAACGGAGACCCAGTACTTC. Translation gives CASRTGRSTETQYF.

The V call is TRBV7-2, the J call TRBJ1-3; weak D call: TRBD1 (6 bases). Germline V gene data show CDR1 as SGHTA and CDR2 as FQGNSA. Trimming cost V 8 bases and J 2 bases, with 13 bases left between them. CDR3 length equals 14 residues. Here the CDR3 DNA reads TGTGCCAGCGGAACAGGGAGAACTGGAAACACCATATATTTT. The encoded protein is CASGTGRTGNTIYF.

This clonotype was seen repeatedly, ten times or more. J is TRBJ1-1 and V is TRBV28, with D tentatively TRBD1 (5 bases). The V end was cut by 5 bases, the J end by 1 base, with 14 bases between. CDR1 MDHEN and CDR2 SYDVKM come from the germline V gene. The CDR3 consists of 15 residues. The CDR3 spells CASSPSLGGNTEAFF. CDR3 DNA: TGTGCCAGCAGTCCCTCGTTGGGGGGGAACACTGAAGCTTTCTTT.

This clonotype was detected ten times or more. The chain uses TRBV7-2 and TRBJ2-1; D is ambiguous. Germline V gives CDR1 SGHTA, CDR2 FQGNSA. The CDR3 spans 13 residues. The V end lost 5 bases, the J end lost 6 bases, and 11 bases lay between the germline ends. The CDR3 spells CASSQYRSNEQFF. The CDR3, as DNA: TGTGCCAGCAGCCAATATAGATCCAATGAGCAGTTCTTC.

This clonotype was seen a few times. The chain links TRBV20-1 to TRBJ2-5; D remains unclear. Germline CDR1 is DFQATT and CDR2 is SNEGSKA (reference sequence). This CDR3 has 10 amino acids. Deletions cut 4 bases from V and 3 bases from J, with 3 bases between. The CDR3 spells CSAKEETQYF. CDR3 in DNA: TGCAGTGCTAAAGAAGAGACCCAGTACTTC.

The chain links TRBV5-5 to TRBJ1-2, with D perhaps matching TRBD1 (6 bases). The germline V gene has CDR1 SGHKS and CDR2 YYEKEE (reference sequence). The V and J ends lost 3 bases and 4 bases respectively, with 16 bases between them. CDR3 length equals 15 residues. CDR3 sequence: CASSSEQTGSYGYTF. The CDR3 DNA reads as TGTGCCAGCAGCTCCGAACAAACAGGGTCCTATGGCTACACCTTC.

A single count supports this clonotype. This chain uses TRBV9 with TRBJ1-1; 11 nucleotides line up with TRBD1. Germline lookup yields CDR1 SGDLS and CDR2 YYNGEE. V lost 2 bases to trimming and J lost 5 bases; unmatched junction nucleotides: 2. CDR3 length: 14 amino acids. CDR3 loop: CASSVGQGVTEAFF. The CDR3 region has the DNA TGTGCCAGCAGCGTGGGACAGGGGGTTACTGAAGCTTTCTTT.

This clonotype was observed at least ten times. The chain links TRBV29-1 to TRBJ1-1; D is undetermined. The length of the CDR3 is 11 residues. V lost 4 bases to trimming and J lost 7 bases, with 10 bases between them. Germline lookup yields CDR1 SQVTM and CDR2 ANQGSEA. In DNA, the CDR3 is TGCAGCGTTGCCCTTTTGTTTGAAGCTTTCTTT. Translating it yields CSVALLFEAFF.

This clonotype was found many times. V and J are TRBV5-5 and TRBJ1-1, with D hard to call. Per the germline V gene, CDR1 is SGHKS and CDR2 is YYEKEE (reference sequence). The CDR3 covers 11 residues. The V end lost 1 base, the J end lost 2 bases, and 0 bases lay between the germline ends. In DNA form, the CDR3 reads TGTGCCAGCAGCTTGAACACTGAAGCTTTCTTT. Protein: CASSLNTEAFF.

This clonotype has ten or more counts. This chain links TRBV12-3 or TRBV12-4 with TRBJ1-1; no clear D gene. The CDR3 is made up of 15 amino acids. V was trimmed by 0 bases and J by 5 bases, leaving 13 bases between them. This CDR3 is CASSLALTRGTEAFF. The CDR3, as DNA: TGTGCCAGCAGTTTAGCCCTTACAAGAGGGACTGAAGCTTTCTTT.

The rearrangement joins TRBV7-9 to TRBJ2-7, with D perhaps assigned TRBD1 or TRBD2 (5 bases each). Looked up from germline, CDR1 is SEHNR and CDR2 is FQNEAQ (reference sequence). This CDR3 is built from 14 residues. Trimming cost V 5 bases and J 1 base, with 12 bases left between them. The CDR3 region has the DNA TGTGCCAGCAGCACCGGGACGGGATCCTACGAGCAGTACTTC. Amino acid sequence: CASSTGTGSYEQYF.

J is TRBJ2-7 and V is TRBV5-1, with 10 bases identical to TRBD1. Germline-derived CDR1 and CDR2 are SGHRS and YFSETQ. Trimming removed 1 base from V and 2 bases from J; junction bases left unmatched: 6. This CDR3 is 16 amino acids long. CDR3: CASSLSTGTGAYEQYF. The CDR3, as DNA: TGCGCCAGCAGCTTGAGTACCGGGACAGGGGCCTACGAGCAGTACTTC.

The chain combines TRBV12-3 or TRBV12-4 with TRBJ2-7; the D gene is possibly TRBD2 (5 bases). The CDR3 is 13 residues long. The V gene lost 3 bases and the J gene lost 3 bases, with 9 bases spanning the gap. CDR3 DNA sequence: TGTGCCAGCAGTTTCAGACGGGGCTACGAGCAGTACTTC. Translated: CASSFRRGYEQYF.

The V and J genes are TRBV3-1 and TRBJ1-1; D possibly corresponds to TRBD1 (6 bases). Germline V gene lookup returns CDR1 LGHDT and CDR2 YNNKEL (reference sequence). V lost 0 bases and J lost 0, with 11 bases in between. This CDR3 is built from 16 residues. The CDR3 region has the DNA TGTGCCAGCAGCCAAGAGGGGGCAGTCATGAACACTGAAGCTTTCTTT. Protein sequence: CASSQEGAVMNTEAFF.

The chain uses TRBV19 and TRBJ2-7; no clear D. Trimming shortened V by 1 base and J by 3 bases, and 10 bases separated the two germline ends. The V gene's germline CDR1 is LNHDA and CDR2 SQIVND (reference sequence). The CDR3 is 14 amino acids. The CDR3 loop is CASSIGGANYEQYF. As DNA, the CDR3 is TGTGCCAGTAGTATAGGTGGAGCTAACTACGAGCAGTACTTC.

The DNA for the CDR3 is TGCAGTGCTAGAGGGACAGGGGCTTCCTACGAGCAGTACTTC. This sequence encodes CSARGTGASYEQYF. The chain combines TRBV20-1 with TRBJ2-7; 9 nucleotides align to TRBD1. Germline V gene sequence: CDR1 DFQATT, CDR2 SNEGSKA (reference sequence). V was pared by 1 base and J by 1 base, with 2 bases of the junction left unmatched. The CDR3 is made up of 14 amino acids.

The chain links TRBV20-1 to TRBJ2-3; 7 nucleotides align to TRBD2. Unmatched junction bases numbered 7, after V lost 0 bases and J lost 1 base. The germline V gene encodes CDR1 DFQATT and CDR2 SNEGSKA (reference sequence). The CDR3 is 16 amino acids. CDR3 sequence reads: CSARDPQRGGTDTQYF. The CDR3 nucleotides read TGCAGTGCTAGAGACCCCCAGCGGGGAGGCACAGATACGCAGTATTTT.

This clonotype showed up many times. The rearrangement uses TRBV9 and TRBJ2-3; D is perhaps TRBD1 (5 bases). CDR1 SGDLS and CDR2 YYNGEE come from the germline V gene. V was clipped by 0 bases and J by 3 bases, with 11 bases between them. The CDR3 extends over 15 amino acids. The CDR3 DNA follows: TGTGCCAGCAGCGTAGCGGTGGGGCAAACAGATACGCAGTATTTT. Translating gives CASSVAVGQTDTQYF.

This rearrangement joins TRBV5-1 to TRBJ2-1; D not certain. The germline CDR1 and CDR2 sequences are SGHRS and YFSETQ. The length of the CDR3 is 16 residues. Between the trimmed V and J ends, which lost 1 base and 0 bases, there was a span of 11 bases. CDR3: CASSLIVRASYNEQFF. The CDR3 DNA is TGCGCCAGCAGCTTGATCGTTCGTGCCTCCTACAATGAGCAGTTCTTC.

This chain links TRBV25-1 with TRBJ1-4; D is uncertain. Germline CDR1 and CDR2: MGHDK and SYGVNS. The CDR3 has 16 residues. The V gene lost 2 bases and the J gene lost 6 bases, with 16 bases spanning the gap. The CDR3 DNA reads as TGTGCCAGCAGTGAAGGAAGGCGTACCCGCTATGAAAAACTGTTTTTT. Its protein product is CASSEGRRTRYEKLFF.

In this sample, this clonotype turned up many times. This chain uses TRBV5-5 with TRBJ2-7; 7 nucleotides match TRBD1. The junction had 3 bases not matched to a gene; V was cut back by 3 bases and J by 0 bases. The CDR3 has 14 amino acids. Germline lookup yields CDR1 SGHKS and CDR2 YYEKEE (reference sequence). CDR3: CASSWGQSSYEQYF. CDR3 DNA: TGTGCCAGCAGCTGGGGACAGAGCTCCTACGAGCAGTACTTC.

This clonotype has at least ten counts. The chain links TRBV10-3 to TRBJ2-7; 10 nucleotides agree with TRBD1. There are 15 residues in the CDR3. Per germline, CDR1 ENHRY and CDR2 SYGVKD. Trimming cost V 6 bases and J 5 bases; bases outside gene matches: 10. CDR3 nucleotides: TGTGCCATCAGGAGTTCCGGGACAGGGGAAAACGAGCAGTACTTC. This codes for CAIRSSGTGENEQYF.